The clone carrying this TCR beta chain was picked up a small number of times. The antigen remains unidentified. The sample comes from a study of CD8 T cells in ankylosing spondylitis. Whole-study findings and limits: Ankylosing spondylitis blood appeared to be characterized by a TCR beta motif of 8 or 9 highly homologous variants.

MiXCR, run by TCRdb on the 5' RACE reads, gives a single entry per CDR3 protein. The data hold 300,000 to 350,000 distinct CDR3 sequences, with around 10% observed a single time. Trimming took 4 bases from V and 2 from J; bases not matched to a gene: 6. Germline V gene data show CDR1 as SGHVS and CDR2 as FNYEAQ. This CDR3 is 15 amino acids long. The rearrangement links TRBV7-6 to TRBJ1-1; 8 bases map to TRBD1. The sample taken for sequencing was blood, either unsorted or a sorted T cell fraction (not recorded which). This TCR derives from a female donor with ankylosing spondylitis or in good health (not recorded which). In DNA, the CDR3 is TGTGCCAGCAGCTACCGGACAGGGATAAACACTGAAGCTTTCTTT. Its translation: CASSYRTGINTEAFF.